This T cell receptor beta chain appears in the sequencing data of a study of cytomegalovirus exposure and HLA in healthy donors. General study findings and limits: Reportedly, TCR beta sequences accurately predicted HLA-A and HLA-B alleles in most subjects. TCR beta V segments were, for the most part, productive about 87% or about 30% of the time in an earlier analysis. For TCR beta chains, V- and J-gene trimming was later linked to a missense DCLRE1C variant.

The CDR3 has 13 amino acids. Germline assignment: CDR1 ENHRY and CDR2 SYGVKD. V lost 10 bases to trimming and J lost 3 bases, with 16 bases between them. Both 60 Vbeta primers and 13 Jbeta primers went into the PCR. Sequenced by immunoSEQ multiplex PCR; TCRdb stores in-frame clones only, minus some. In the table there are about 120,000 clones, about 86% of which are singletons. For this clone: Antigen specificity is unknown.

This chain connects TRBV10-3 to TRBJ2-7, with D possibly TRBD1 on 6 matching bases. Input material: PBMCs. This TCR was sampled from a woman between 25 and 40 years old in good health and CMV-seronegative. The CDR3 DNA is TGTGCCACAATGAGGACAGCACTCTACGAGCAGTACTTC. Translating it yields CATMRTALYEQYF.